The 13 T cell receptor beta chains below come from one sample, sequenced in a study of breast tumors, draining lymph nodes, adjacent tissues (TCRdb year 2016). The library was built by means of multiplex PCR. The sequencer was an Illumina HiSeq 2000. TCRdb reprocessing: public reads trimmed at Q25 with fastp, clones called with MiXCR, in-frame beta chains kept. Each entry merges the rows of one CDR3 protein and shows their most common DNA and genes. This sample holds 21,000 or so distinct CDR3 sequences; roughly 40% were observed only once. The ten biggest clones cover less than 25% of the sample. What was sequenced was breast tumor tissue. The receptors were gathered from a female donor with breast cancer. Some clones in this sample may be carry-over from other donors' samples.

The chain is built from TRBV20-1 and TRBJ2-5; 9 bases are shared with TRBD1. With V trimmed by 3 bases and J by 9 bases, 11 bases remained unmatched. This CDR3 is 14 amino acids long. Germline V gene data show CDR1 as DFQATT and CDR2 as SNEGSKA (reference sequence). The DNA of the CDR3 is TGCAGTGCTAGCCGGGACAGGGTGATGGGGCCCCAGTACTTC. Protein: CSASRDRVMGPQYF.

In regard to this clonotype: The DNA is left out, because the CDR3 cannot be placed on it with certainty; the CDR3 is given as TCRdb lists it. The genes are TRBV10-2 and TRBJ2-5; the table assigns TRBD2, which was not confirmed against the DNA. Germline-derived CDR1 and CDR2 are WSHSY and SAAADI. The CDR3 comprises 21 residues, both ends counted. CDR3 loop: CASSDQGNYGYTFGRVETQYF.

This clonotype was seen ten or more times. CDR3 amino acids: CASSSGPLEEQYF. The DNA for the CDR3 is TGTGCCAGCAGCTCGGGACCTCTCGAGGAGCAGTACTTC. The chain employs TRBV7-2 and TRBJ2-7; perhaps D is TRBD1 or TRBD2 (5 bases each). Trimming stripped 4 bases from V and 7 bases from J, with 14 bases between. Looked up from germline, CDR1 is SGHTA and CDR2 is FQGNSA. CDR3 length equals 13 residues. Variable domain in full (rest from reference TRBV7-2 and TRBJ2-7): GAGVSQSPSNKVTEKGKDVELRCDPISGHTALYWYRQSLGQGLEFLIYFQGNSAPDKSGLPSDRFSAERTGGSVSTLTIQRTQQEDSAVYLCASSSGPLEEQYFGPGTRLTVT.

This sequence joins TRBV6-1 and TRBJ2-2, with D perhaps assigned TRBD1 or TRBD2 (5 bases each). Germline V gene sequence: CDR1 MNHNS, CDR2 SASEGT. CDR3 size: 13 residues. V lost 6 bases to trimming and J lost 2 bases, with 7 bases between them. CDR3 region: CASRGRNTGELFF. CDR3 bases: TGTGCCAGCAGGGGACGCAACACCGGGGAGCTGTTTTTT.

The rearrangement links TRBV9 to TRBJ1-6; D is possibly TRBD1 (5 bases). The CDR3 covers 15 residues. The germline CDR1 and CDR2 sequences are SGDLS and YYNGEE. Deletions cut 4 bases from V and 6 bases from J, with 14 bases between. CDR3 nucleotide sequence: TGTGCCAGCAGCCCCAGACAGACTCTTAATTCACCCCTCCACTTT. This sequence encodes CASSPRQTLNSPLHF.

This clonotype has only a few counts. The rearrangement joins TRBV6-1 to TRBJ2-7; 15 bases match TRBD2. Per germline, CDR1 MNHNS and CDR2 SASEGT. There are 21 residues in the CDR3. Trimming took 0 bases from V and 5 from J; bases not matched to a gene: 17. This chain's CDR3 is CASSEALSRPGLAGGRHEQYF. The CDR3 bases are TGTGCCAGCAGTGAAGCGCTTAGCAGGCCAGGACTAGCGGGAGGGAGGCACGAGCAGTACTTC.

At least ten counts were recorded for this clonotype. The CDR3: CASSSDSSGANVLTF. The DNA for the CDR3 is TGTGCCAGTAGTAGCGACAGCTCTGGGGCCAACGTCCTGACTTTC. The gene calls are TRBV19 and TRBJ2-6; tentative D call: TRBD1 (5 bases). The CDR3 extends over 15 amino acids. The germline V gene encodes CDR1 LNHDA and CDR2 SQIVND (reference sequence). Trimming pared 4 bases from V and 0 bases from J, leaving 7 bases between.

The sample holds many counts of this clonotype. The chain couples TRBV5-5 to TRBJ2-6; D is uncertain. Germline CDR1 reads SGHKS; CDR2 reads YYEKEE (reference sequence). Trimming took off 1 base at V and 4 bases at J, with 9 bases between the two ends. This CDR3 region has 15 residues. In nucleotides, the CDR3 is TGTGCCAGCAGCTTGACTGGGTCCGGGGCCAACGTCCTGACTTTC. This encodes CASSLTGSGANVLTF.

This clonotype has only a few counts. The J gene is TRBJ1-2, the V gene TRBV6-5, with 7 bases that match TRBD1. The length of the CDR3 is 14 residues. The germline CDR1 and CDR2 sequences are MNHEY and SVGAGI. J lost 4 bases, V lost 4 bases, and 6 bases had no gene match. The CDR3 spells CASSSQGGLYGYTF. In nucleotides, the CDR3 is TGTGCCAGCAGTTCCCAGGGGGGACTCTATGGCTACACCTTC.

This clonotype was observed at least ten times. This chain connects TRBV10-1 to TRBJ2-7; possibly TRBD2 for D (5 bases). The CDR3 is 12 amino acids. Looked up from germline, CDR1 is WNHNN and CDR2 is SYGVQD (reference sequence). Deletions cut 8 bases from V and 3 bases from J, with 11 bases between. Here the CDR3 reads CASEGDDYEQYF. The CDR3 DNA follows: TGCGCCAGCGAGGGTGACGACTACGAGCAGTACTTC.

CDR3 nucleotide sequence: TGTGCCAGCAGTGAAGGGTCGAACTATGGCTACACCTTC. This encodes CASSEGSNYGYTF. The chain couples TRBV2 to TRBJ1-2; D is undetermined. This CDR3 region has 13 residues. V lost 1 base to trimming and J lost 2 bases, with 5 bases between them. Germline V gene lookup returns CDR1 SNHLY and CDR2 FYNNEI.

This clonotype was seen ten or more times. Germline and junction disagree at one end, which may indicate a read error. CDR3 coding DNA: TGTGCCTGGAGTGTTGTTCCTAGCGGCTCCCACGAGCAGTACTTC. Protein product: CAWSVVPSGSHEQYF. The chain links TRBV30 to TRBJ2-7; 7 bases are a match to TRBD2. The germline V gene has CDR1 GTSNPN and CDR2 SVGIG (reference sequence). The CDR3 has 15 residues.

This clonotype was counted many times. V and J are TRBV9 and TRBJ2-7; TRBD2 agrees at 11 bases. The CDR3 sequence is 15 residues long. Germline loops: CDR1 SGDLS, CDR2 YYNGEE. J was trimmed by 5 bases and V by 2 bases; bases with no gene match: 6. CDR3 sequence (DNA): TGTGCCAGCAGCGTGCGTAGCGGGGGGGCAGACGAGCAGTACTTC. Encoded protein: CASSVRSGGADEQYF.